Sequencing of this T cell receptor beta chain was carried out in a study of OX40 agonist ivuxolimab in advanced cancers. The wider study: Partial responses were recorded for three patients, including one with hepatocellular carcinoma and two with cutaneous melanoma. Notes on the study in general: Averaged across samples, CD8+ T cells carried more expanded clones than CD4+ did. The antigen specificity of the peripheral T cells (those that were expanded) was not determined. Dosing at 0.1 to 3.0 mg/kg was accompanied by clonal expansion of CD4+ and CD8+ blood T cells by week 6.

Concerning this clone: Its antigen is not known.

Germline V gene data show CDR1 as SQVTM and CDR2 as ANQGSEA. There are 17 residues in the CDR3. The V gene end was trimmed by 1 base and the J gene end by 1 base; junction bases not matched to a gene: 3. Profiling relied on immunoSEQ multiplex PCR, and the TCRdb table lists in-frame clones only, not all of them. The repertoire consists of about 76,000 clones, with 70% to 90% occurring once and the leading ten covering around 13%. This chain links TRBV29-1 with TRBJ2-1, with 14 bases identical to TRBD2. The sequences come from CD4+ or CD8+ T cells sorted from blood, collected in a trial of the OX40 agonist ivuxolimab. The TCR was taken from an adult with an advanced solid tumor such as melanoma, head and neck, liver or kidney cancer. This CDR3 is CSVEVGLAGGSYNEQFF. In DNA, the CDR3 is TGCAGCGTTGAAGTTGGACTAGCGGGAGGTTCCTACAATGAGCAGTTCTTC.